This T cell receptor (beta chain) derives from a study of blood T cell repertoires in COVID-19. Across the whole study: Samples of COVID-19 (acute and convalescent) were obtained from the United States, Italy and Spain. PBMCs, B-cell-depleted T cells, or T cells were the source of the cDNA or gDNA that made up the material.

In the authors' workflow: Reference gene primer amplification gave estimated nucleated cell counts. Clones were read by immunoSEQ multiplex PCR, and TCRdb kept only the in-frame ones, dropping some. V, J and clone size derive from that table, while D and trimming were established from the DNA sequence. The sample has approximately 300,000 clones; about 82% are singletons. V dropped 7 bases and J dropped 7 bases, with 10 bases sitting between them. The CDR3 contains 10 residues. Germline CDR1 and CDR2: DFQATT and SNEGSKA (reference sequence). The chain recombines TRBV20-1 with TRBJ1-2; D remains unclear. The material sequenced was peripheral blood. The receptor's source is a woman aged 45-65 years with active or convalescent COVID-19. DNA for the CDR3: TGCAGTGTCTCGGGTTTTGGCTACACCTTC. Protein: CSVSGFGYTF.